The TCR beta chain described here comes from a study of blood T cell repertoires in COVID-19. Study-wide context: Donors in the United States, Italy and Spain gave samples during acute or convalescent COVID-19.

In the study's own analysis: Reference gene primer amplification in the assay estimated nucleated cell counts. Generated by immunoSEQ multiplex PCR, the TCRdb table keeps only in-frame clones and is missing some. The V and J calls and clone size were taken over from that table, and D and trimming were inferred from the DNA. The sample has approximately 210,000 clones; approximately 84% are singletons. The CDR3 contains 15 residues. Looked up from germline, CDR1 is SNHLY and CDR2 is FYNNEI. J gave up 9 bases and V 4 bases, and 7 bases lay outside the gene matches. The sequence was collected from a man between 35 and 55 years old with active or convalescent COVID-19. Sequences were obtained from peripheral blood. The chain recombines TRBV2 with TRBJ1-6; TRBD1 aligns across 9 bases. The CDR3 nucleotides read TGTGCCAGCAGTGGGGACAGGGCGTCGCGTTCACCCCTCCACTTT. The encoded protein is CASSGDRASRSPLHF.